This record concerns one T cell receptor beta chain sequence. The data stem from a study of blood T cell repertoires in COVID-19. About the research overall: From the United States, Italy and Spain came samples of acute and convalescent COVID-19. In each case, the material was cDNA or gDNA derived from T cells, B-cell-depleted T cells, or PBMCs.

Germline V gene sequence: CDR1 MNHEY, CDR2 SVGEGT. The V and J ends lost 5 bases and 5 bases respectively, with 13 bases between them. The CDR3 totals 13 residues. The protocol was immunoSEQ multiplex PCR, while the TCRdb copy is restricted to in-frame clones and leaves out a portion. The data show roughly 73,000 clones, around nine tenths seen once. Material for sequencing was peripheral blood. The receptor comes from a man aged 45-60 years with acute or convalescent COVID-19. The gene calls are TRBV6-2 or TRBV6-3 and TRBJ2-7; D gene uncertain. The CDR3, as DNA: TGTGCCAGCAGTCGCCGAACTGAAGACGAGCAGTACGTC. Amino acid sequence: CASSRRTEDEQYV.